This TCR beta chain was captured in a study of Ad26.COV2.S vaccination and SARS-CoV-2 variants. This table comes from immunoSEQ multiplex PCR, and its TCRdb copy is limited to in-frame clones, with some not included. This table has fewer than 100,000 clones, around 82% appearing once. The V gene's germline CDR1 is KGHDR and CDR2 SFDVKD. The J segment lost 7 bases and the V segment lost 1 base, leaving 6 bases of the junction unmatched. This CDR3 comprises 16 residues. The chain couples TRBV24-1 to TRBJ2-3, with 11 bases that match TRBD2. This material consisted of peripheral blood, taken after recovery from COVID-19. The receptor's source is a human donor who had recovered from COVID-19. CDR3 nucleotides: TGTGCCACCAGTGATTTAGTAGCGGGAGGGCCAAATACGCAGTATTTT. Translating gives CATSDLVAGGPNTQYF.